This is a list of T cell receptor beta chains from one sample in a study of shared clonotypes between healthy human individuals. The repertoire was sequenced with immunoSEQ multiplex PCR; TCRdb's copy has only in-frame clones and lacks some. Of about 1 million clones in the sample, more than 75% were seen once. The sample comprised memory CD4+ T cells from PBMCs. The receptors originated from a man between 18 and 29 years old in good health. Some clones in this sample may be carry-over from other donors' samples. The CDR3 runs from the conserved cysteine through the conserved F or W. The D gene is left open where the match is weak. Only part of the rows carry a size: once, few, many, or a class if the clone is expanded.

clone_size: once; j_call: TRBJ1-1; v_call: TRBV25-1; d_call: NA; cdr3_aa: CASSEGRRAGTEAFF; cdr3_nt: TGTGCCAGCAGTGAAGGTCGAAGGGCCGGGACTGAAGCTTTCTTT
clone_size: NA; j_call: TRBJ1-3; v_call: TRBV15; d_call: NA; cdr3_aa: CATSRPGSFSGNTIYF; cdr3_nt: TGTGCCACCAGCAGACCAGGGAGCTTCTCTGGAAACACCATATATTTT
clone_size: NA; j_call: TRBJ2-7; v_call: TRBV29-1; d_call: TRBD2; cdr3_aa: CSVYGTSAHEQYF; cdr3_nt: TGCAGCGTTTACGGGACTAGCGCCCACGAGCAGTACTTC
clone_size: NA; j_call: TRBJ1-5; v_call: TRBV18; d_call: NA; cdr3_aa: CASSPGQSSNQPQHF; cdr3_nt: TGTGCCAGCTCACCGGGCCAGAGTAGCAATCAGCCCCAGCATTTT
clone_size: NA; j_call: TRBJ2-7; v_call: TRBV5-1; d_call: NA; cdr3_aa: CASSLAHGEQYF; cdr3_nt: TGCGCCAGCAGCTTGGCCCACGGGGAGCAGTACTTC
clone_size: NA; j_call: TRBJ1-1; v_call: TRBV5-1; d_call: NA; cdr3_aa: CASSLAASAANTEAFF; cdr3_nt: TGCGCCAGCAGCTTGGCCGCGTCCGCAGCGAACACTGAAGCTTTCTTT
clone_size: NA; j_call: TRBJ2-7; v_call: TRBV30; d_call: NA; cdr3_aa: CAWTREQGIYEQYF; cdr3_nt: TGTGCCTGGACCCGGGAGCAGGGGATCTACGAGCAGTACTTC
clone_size: NA; j_call: TRBJ2-1; v_call: TRBV7-2; d_call: NA; cdr3_aa: CASSLTPRGGEQFF; cdr3_nt: TGTGCCAGCAGCTTAACCCCGAGAGGCGGTGAGCAGTTCTTC
clone_size: NA; j_call: TRBJ2-7; v_call: TRBV25-1; d_call: TRBD2; cdr3_aa: CASRRTSGSHEQYF; cdr3_nt: TGTGCCAGCAGACGGACTAGCGGGAGCCACGAGCAGTACTTC
clone_size: NA; j_call: TRBJ2-6; v_call: TRBV4-1; d_call: TRBD1; cdr3_aa: CASTAQGGANVLTF; cdr3_nt: TGCGCCAGCACAGCACAGGGGGGGGCCAACGTCCTGACTTTC
clone_size: NA; j_call: TRBJ2-2; v_call: TRBV5-8; d_call: NA; cdr3_aa: CASSLVRGSGTGELFF; cdr3_nt: TGTGCCAGCAGCTTGGTCCGTGGGAGTGGGACCGGGGAGCTGTTTTTT
clone_size: NA; j_call: TRBJ2-5; v_call: TRBV5-8; d_call: NA; cdr3_aa: CASSFLTAQETQYF; cdr3_nt: TGTGCCAGCAGCTTTCTAACGGCCCAAGAGACCCAGTACTTC
clone_size: few; j_call: TRBJ2-5; v_call: TRBV28; d_call: NA; cdr3_aa: CASSEKDGYQETQYF; cdr3_nt: TGTGCCAGCAGTGAGAAGGACGGTTACCAAGAGACCCAGTACTTC
clone_size: NA; j_call: TRBJ2-1; v_call: TRBV7-8; d_call: NA; cdr3_aa: CASSRQTGNNEQFF; cdr3_nt: TGTGCCAGCAGCAGACAGACAGGAAACAATGAGCAGTTCTTC
clone_size: once; j_call: TRBJ2-1; v_call: TRBV5-1; d_call: TRBD1; cdr3_aa: CASSLAGGRRFNEQFF; cdr3_nt: TGCGCCAGCAGCTTAGCAGGGGGACGGAGATTCAATGAGCAGTTCTTC
clone_size: NA; j_call: TRBJ2-1; v_call: TRBV11-3; d_call: TRBD2; cdr3_aa: CASSLEGGRAGVYFDEQFF; cdr3_nt: TGTGCCAGCAGCTTAGAGGGCGGGAGGGCCGGAGTTTATTTCGATGAGCAGTTCTTC
clone_size: NA; j_call: TRBJ1-2; v_call: TRBV5-6; d_call: TRBD1; cdr3_aa: CASILGQGASWYGYTF; cdr3_nt: TGTGCCAGCATCCTGGGACAGGGGGCGAGTTGGTATGGCTACACCTTC
clone_size: NA; j_call: TRBJ1-1; v_call: TRBV5-1; d_call: TRBD1; cdr3_aa: CASKGQGMNTEAFF; cdr3_nt: TGCGCCAGCAAGGGACAGGGCATGAACACTGAAGCTTTCTTT
clone_size: NA; j_call: TRBJ2-7; v_call: TRBV7-7; d_call: NA; cdr3_aa: CASSSLVGGEQYF; cdr3_nt: TGTGCCAGCAGCTCCCTAGTTGGGGGCGAGCAGTACTTC
clone_size: NA; j_call: TRBJ2-1; v_call: TRBV5-4; d_call: TRBD2; cdr3_aa: CASSLGGAGGTYNEQFF; cdr3_nt: TGTGCCAGCAGCTTGGGGGGAGCGGGAGGAACCTACAATGAGCAGTTCTTC
clone_size: NA; j_call: TRBJ2-2; v_call: TRBV5-4; d_call: NA; cdr3_aa: CASSFDRNTGELFF; cdr3_nt: TGTGCCAGCAGCTTCGACAGGAACACCGGGGAGCTGTTTTTT
clone_size: once; j_call: TRBJ2-3; v_call: TRBV5-1; d_call: NA; cdr3_aa: CASSLLESSDTQYF; cdr3_nt: TGCGCCAGCAGCTTACTAGAGTCGTCAGATACGCAGTATTTT
clone_size: NA; j_call: TRBJ2-7; v_call: TRBV7-2; d_call: NA; cdr3_aa: CASSLRYGGNEQYF; cdr3_nt: TGTGCCAGCAGCTTGCGGTACGGTGGGAACGAGCAGTACTTC
clone_size: NA; j_call: TRBJ1-1; v_call: TRBV6-6; d_call: NA; cdr3_aa: CASRAAFGAFF; cdr3_nt: TGTGCCAGCAGGGCCGCTTTTGGAGCTTTCTTT
clone_size: NA; j_call: TRBJ2-2; v_call: TRBV7-2; d_call: NA; cdr3_aa: CASSLVDLTTGELFF; cdr3_nt: TGTGCCAGCAGCTTAGTTGACCTCACCACCGGGGAGCTGTTTTTT
clone_size: NA; j_call: TRBJ2-5; v_call: TRBV2; d_call: NA; cdr3_aa: CASEGSETQYF; cdr3_nt: TGTGCCAGCGAGGGCTCGGAGACCCAGTACTTC
clone_size: NA; j_call: TRBJ2-3; v_call: TRBV4-2; d_call: NA; cdr3_aa: CASSQDGRSTDTQYF; cdr3_nt: TGTGCCAGCAGCCAAGACGGCCGGTCCACAGATACGCAGTATTTT
clone_size: NA; j_call: TRBJ1-2; v_call: TRBV5-6; d_call: NA; cdr3_aa: CASSYGGGYTF; cdr3_nt: TGTGCCAGCAGCTATGGGGGAGGCTACACCTTC
clone_size: NA; j_call: TRBJ2-2; v_call: TRBV6-1; d_call: NA; cdr3_aa: CASSETRLGSGELFF; cdr3_nt: TGTGCCAGCAGTGAAACCCGGCTGGGTTCCGGGGAGCTGTTTTTT
clone_size: NA; j_call: TRBJ2-2; v_call: TRBV25-1; d_call: NA; cdr3_aa: CASSVRVGPGELFF; cdr3_nt: TGTGCCAGCAGCGTACGGGTTGGGCCCGGGGAGCTGTTTTTT
clone_size: NA; j_call: TRBJ2-7; v_call: TRBV2; d_call: TRBD1; cdr3_aa: CASGSDRYSYEQYF; cdr3_nt: TGTGCCAGCGGTTCGGACAGGTACTCCTACGAGCAGTACTTC
clone_size: NA; j_call: TRBJ1-2; v_call: TRBV7-2; d_call: TRBD1; cdr3_aa: CASNPKMGQFYGYTF; cdr3_nt: TGTGCCAGCAACCCCAAAATGGGACAGTTCTATGGCTACACCTTC
clone_size: NA; j_call: TRBJ2-5; v_call: TRBV7-3; d_call: NA; cdr3_aa: CASSLNRARSQYF; cdr3_nt: TGTGCCAGCAGCTTAAATAGGGCGAGGTCCCAGTACTTC
clone_size: few; j_call: TRBJ2-1; v_call: TRBV6-4; d_call: NA; cdr3_aa: CASSLTRYNEQFF; cdr3_nt: TGTGCCAGCAGTTTGACTAGGTACAATGAGCAGTTCTTC
clone_size: NA; j_call: TRBJ1-5; v_call: TRBV2; d_call: NA; cdr3_aa: CASSEARRHPQHF; cdr3_nt: TGTGCCAGCAGTGAAGCGCGGAGGCATCCCCAGCATTTT
clone_size: NA; j_call: TRBJ2-7; v_call: TRBV11-2; d_call: NA; cdr3_aa: CASSLVGADSYEQYF; cdr3_nt: TGTGCCAGCAGCTTAGTTGGCGCGGACTCCTACGAGCAGTACTTC
clone_size: NA; j_call: TRBJ2-1; v_call: TRBV5-6; d_call: TRBD1; cdr3_aa: CASSSDRSNEQFF; cdr3_nt: TGTGCCAGCAGCTCGGACAGGTCGAATGAGCAGTTCTTC